Listed here are 18 T cell receptor beta chains from one sample, sequenced in a study of blood T cell repertoires in COVID-19. The data were produced by immunoSEQ multiplex PCR, yet TCRdb's version contains in-frame clones alone and is incomplete. The table lists approximately 25,000 clones, around 74% of them singletons. Sequencing was carried out using peripheral blood. Every receptor here comes from a man aged 45-65 years with COVID-19, enrolled during active disease.

The chain is built from TRBV19 and TRBJ1-6; 7 bases map to TRBD1. V gave up 6 bases and J gave up 4 bases; unmatched junction bases: 3. The CDR3 totals 14 residues. Germline V CDR1 and CDR2: LNHDA, SQIVND (reference sequence). This chain's CDR3 is CASSRQGYNSPLHF. The DNA of the CDR3 is TGTGCCAGTAGCCGACAGGGTTATAATTCACCCCTCCACTTT.

The rearrangement joins TRBV6-5 to TRBJ2-2; a possible D gene is TRBD1 (6 bases). The ends were cut back, 4 bases at V and 11 bases at J, with 14 bases in the middle. Germline CDR1 is MNHEY and CDR2 is SVGAGI. The CDR3 has 13 amino acids. The CDR3 loop is CASSFSPGEELFF. The CDR3 DNA reads TGTGCCAGCAGTTTTTCTCCAGGGGAAGAGCTGTTTTTT.

The gene calls are TRBV3-1 (or the pseudogene TRBV3-2) and TRBJ1-2, with unresolved D. V shed 0 bases and J shed 8 bases, with 19 bases lying between them. CDR1 and CDR2 (germline): LGHDT, YNNKEL (reference sequence). There are 16 residues in the CDR3. CDR3 amino acids: CASSQESRGLRRGYTF. The CDR3 DNA sequence: TGTGCCAGCAGCCAAGAATCGCGGGGTCTCAGGAGGGGCTACACCTTC.

In DNA, the CDR3 is TGTGCCAGCAGCTCCCCCCCGACTACCTACGAGCAGTACTTC. This translates into CASSSPPTTYEQYF. The chain couples TRBV7-9 to TRBJ2-7; possible D gene TRBD2, 5 bases. CDR1 is SEHNR, CDR2 FQNEAQ, per germline (reference sequence). The ends were cut back, 4 bases at V and 2 bases at J, with 12 bases in the middle. The CDR3 is made up of 14 amino acids.

The chain is built from TRBV21-1 and TRBJ2-7; the D segment call TRBD1 is taken from the table without a DNA check. TRBV21-1 has pseudogene status. CDR3 length: 13 amino acids. This CDR3 reads CASRAGTTYEQYF. In nucleotides, the CDR3 is TGTGCCAGCAGGGCCGGGACAACCTACGAGCAGTACTTC.

The chain recombines TRBV13 with TRBJ2-7, with D perhaps matching TRBD1 (5 bases). Germline lookup yields CDR1 PRHDT and CDR2 FYEKMQ (reference sequence). CDR3 length: 13 residues. The germline V and J ends were trimmed by 2 bases and 1 base, with 6 bases remaining between them. The CDR3 nucleotides are TGTGCCAGCAGCTTACGGACATCCTACGAGCAGTACTTC. Translating gives CASSLRTSYEQYF.

Only one count was recorded for this clone. The chain links TRBV15 to TRBJ1-2; D is uncertain. V gave up 1 base and J gave up 8 bases, with 8 bases separating them. There are 12 residues in the CDR3. Germline CDR1 is LNHNV and CDR2 is YYDKDF (reference sequence). CDR3 in amino acids: CATSRAGGGYTF. The CDR3 nucleotides read TGTGCCACCAGCAGAGCAGGAGGCGGCTACACCTTC. The full variable domain, in which reference TRBV15 and TRBJ1-2 provide the parts outside the CDR3, is DAMVIQNPRYQVTQFGKPVTLSCSQTLNHNVMYWYQQKSSQAPKLLFHYYDKDFNNEADTPDNFQSRRPNTSFCFLDIRSPGLGDTAMYLCATSRAGGGYTFGSGTRLTVV.

This sequence joins TRBV6-1 and TRBJ2-1; the match to TRBD1 covers 10 bases. CDR3 length: 15 residues. Losses at the gene ends were 1 base for V and 3 bases for J; bases not matched to a gene: 0. In germline, CDR1 is MNHNS, CDR2 SASEGT. This CDR3 reads CASSEGTGGYNEQFF. The CDR3 DNA is TGTGCCAGCAGTGAAGGGACAGGGGGCTACAATGAGCAGTTCTTC.

This clone was seen a few times. This chain links TRBV19 with TRBJ1-2, with TRBD1 matching 9 bases. The germline CDR1 and CDR2 sequences are LNHDA and SQIVND (reference sequence). This CDR3 is 16 amino acids long. The J segment lost 7 bases and the V segment lost 4 bases, leaving 13 bases of the junction unmatched. The CDR3 DNA follows: TGTGCCAGTAGTACCCGGAACAGGGGGCTAAGGAGTGGCTACACCTTC. This codes for CASSTRNRGLRSGYTF.

This chain links TRBV30 with TRBJ1-5; tentatively, D is TRBD1 (6 bases). The CDR3 is made up of 15 amino acids. Germline assignment: CDR1 GTSNPN and CDR2 SVGIG (reference sequence). V shed 1 base and J shed 5 bases, with 15 bases lying between them. The CDR3 DNA is TGTGCCTGGAGTGGGGGGCAGGTCTATGATCAGCCCCAGCATTTT. It specifies CAWSGGQVYDQPQHF.

The rearrangement joins TRBV10-3 to TRBJ1-6, with 11 positions matching TRBD1. This CDR3 has 17 amino acids. V lost 0 bases and J lost 10; bases outside the gene matches: 8. CDR1 ENHRY and CDR2 SYGVKD come from the germline V gene. CDR3: CAISESIIGQGASPLHF. DNA for the CDR3: TGTGCCATCAGTGAGTCAATTATCGGACAGGGGGCCTCACCCCTCCACTTT.

The V gene is TRBV6-5, the J gene TRBJ2-5, with D unclear. The germline CDR1 and CDR2 sequences are MNHEY and SVGAGI. Trimming removed 4 bases from V and 4 bases from J, with 10 bases in between. This CDR3 contains 13 residues. DNA of the CDR3: TGTGCCAGCAGTTTCAGGTTTTTAGAGACCCAGTACTTC. Its translation: CASSFRFLETQYF.

This clone was seen only a few times. V gene TRBV9 combines with J gene TRBJ2-6; D may be TRBD1 (6 bases). Germline V lookup: CDR1 SGDLS, CDR2 YYNGEE. Trimming cost V 4 bases and J 2 bases, with 19 bases left between them. This CDR3 has 18 amino acids. CDR3 nucleotides: TGTGCCAGCAGCCCAAGGGGGAGCGACATAGCTGGGGCCAACGTCCTGACTTTC. It codes for CASSPRGSDIAGANVLTF.

This chain links TRBV9 with TRBJ2-3; D is unclear. There are 14 residues in the CDR3. Trimming left V 2 bases short and J 2 bases short, with 9 bases between. Germline CDR1 reads SGDLS; CDR2 reads YYNGEE. CDR3: CASSVLVDTDTQYF. The DNA for the CDR3 is TGTGCCAGCAGCGTCTTAGTAGACACAGATACGCAGTATTTT. The full variable domain, in which reference TRBV9 and TRBJ2-3 provide the parts outside the CDR3, is DSGVTQTPKHLITATGQRVTLRCSPRSGDLSVYWYQQSLDQGLQFLIQYYNGEERAKGNILERFSAQQFPDLHSELNLSSLELGDSALYFCASSVLVDTDTQYFGPGTRLTVL.

This clone came up once. The chain joins TRBV29-1 to TRBJ2-1; 7 bases line up with TRBD2. The V and J ends lost 6 bases and 8 bases, in that order; junction bases with no gene match: 10. The V gene's germline CDR1 is SQVTM and CDR2 ANQGSEA. The CDR3 is 13 residues long. CDR3 in DNA: TGCAGCGTCGATCAGCGGGGAGACTATGAGCAGTTCTTC. It translates to CSVDQRGDYEQFF.

V is TRBV30 and J is TRBJ2-1; D might be TRBD1 (6 bases). Germline CDR1 reads GTSNPN; CDR2 reads SVGIG (reference sequence). V lost 4 bases to trimming and J lost 1 base, with 8 bases between them. The CDR3 is made up of 13 amino acids. Written as DNA, the CDR3 is TGTGCCTGGAACAGGGTATCCTACAATGAGCAGTTCTTC. This translates into CAWNRVSYNEQFF. Full variable domain (rest looked up from reference TRBV30 and TRBJ2-1): SQTIHQWPATLVQPVGSPLSLECTVEGTSNPNLYWYRQAAGRGLQLLFYSVGIGQISSEVPQNLSASRPQDRQFILSSKKLLLSDSGFYLCAWNRVSYNEQFFGPGTRLTVL.

The DNA of the CDR3 is TGTGCCAGCAGCTTAGTTAATCTCGGTCGCTCTGGGGCCAACGTCCTGACTTTC. This translates into CASSLVNLGRSGANVLTF. The J gene is TRBJ2-6, the V gene TRBV11-2; the D is unclear. The CDR3 runs to 18 residues. Deletions cut 1 base from V and 0 bases from J, with 13 bases between. Germline V gives CDR1 SGHAT, CDR2 FQNNGV.

This CDR3 reads CASSASGGLTDTQYF. CDR3 nucleotide sequence: TGTGCCAGCAGCGCTAGCGGGGGGCTGACAGATACGCAGTATTTT. This chain connects TRBV7-3 to TRBJ2-3; 11 bases agree with TRBD2. The germline V gene has CDR1 SGHTA and CDR2 FQGTGA. V lost 5 bases to trimming and J lost 3 bases; unmatched junction nucleotides: 4. This CDR3 is built from 15 residues. Supplemented by reference TRBV7-3 and TRBJ2-3, the full variable domain reads GAGVSQTPSNKVTEKGKYVELRCDPISGHTALYWYRQSLGQGPEFLIYFQGTGAADDSGLPNDRFFAVRPEGSVSTLKIQRTERGDSAVYLCASSASGGLTDTQYFGPGTRLTVL.